Listed here is a single TCR beta chain. Its antigen is not identified. The CDR3 has 14 amino acids. Germline V lookup: CDR1 MNHNY, CDR2 SVGAGI (reference sequence). V trimming: 8 bases; J trimming: 4 bases; junction bases outside the gene matches: 8. PCR primers comprised 60 Vbeta and 13 Jbeta primers. The assay was immunoSEQ multiplex PCR, and TCRdb's table has in-frame clones only and misses some. The sample carries approximately 100,000 clones, 76% recorded once. The data originate from a study of cytomegalovirus exposure and HLA in healthy donors. Study results and limitations: Donors belonging to an Asian-associated ancestry cluster reportedly showed fewer N-insertions in productive TCRs than the roughly 670-donor mean, according to what a later analysis found. In vitro work confirmed that a few CMV-associated chains recognize CMV antigens. One cluster of highly shared sequence variants probably arose as a sequencing artifact.

Sequencing used PBMCs. The TCR comes from a man in his forties or fifties in good health and CMV-seronegative. V is TRBV6-6 and J is TRBJ2-1; TRBD1 matches 7 bases. The CDR3 is CASQDRDGYNEQFF. In DNA, the CDR3 is TGTGCCAGCCAAGACAGGGACGGGTACAATGAGCAGTTCTTC.